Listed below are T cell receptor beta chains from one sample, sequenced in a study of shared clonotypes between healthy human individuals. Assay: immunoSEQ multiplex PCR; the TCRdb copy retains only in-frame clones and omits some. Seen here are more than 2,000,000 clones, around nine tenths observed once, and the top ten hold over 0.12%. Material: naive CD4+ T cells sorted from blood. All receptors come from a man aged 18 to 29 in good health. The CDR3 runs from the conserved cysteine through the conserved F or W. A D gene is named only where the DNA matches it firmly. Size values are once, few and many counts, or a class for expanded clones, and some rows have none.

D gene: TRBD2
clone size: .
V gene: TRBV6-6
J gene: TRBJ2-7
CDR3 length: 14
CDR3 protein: CASRQGLAVVEQYF
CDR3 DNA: TGTGCCAGCAGGCAGGGACTAGCTGTCGTCGAGCAGTACTTC

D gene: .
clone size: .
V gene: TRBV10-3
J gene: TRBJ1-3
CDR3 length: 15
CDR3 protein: CAITPGPNPGNTIYF
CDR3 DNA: TGTGCCATCACGCCGGGTCCAAATCCTGGAAACACCATATATTTT

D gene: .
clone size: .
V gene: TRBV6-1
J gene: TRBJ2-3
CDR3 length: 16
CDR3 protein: CASSEELAKGADTQYF
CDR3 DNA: TGTGCCAGCAGTGAAGAGTTAGCCAAGGGCGCAGATACGCAGTATTTT

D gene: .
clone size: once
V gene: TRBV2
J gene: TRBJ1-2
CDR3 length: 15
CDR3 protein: CASSPGTSAGYGYTF
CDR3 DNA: TGTGCCAGCAGTCCCGGGACCTCGGCGGGTTATGGCTACACCTTC

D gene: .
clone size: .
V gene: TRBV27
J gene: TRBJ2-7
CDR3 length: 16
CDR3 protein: CASNPRRAVRTYEQYF
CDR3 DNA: TGTGCCAGCAACCCGAGAAGGGCAGTCAGGACCTACGAGCAGTACTTC

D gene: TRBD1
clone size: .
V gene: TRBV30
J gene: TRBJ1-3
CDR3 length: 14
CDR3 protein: CAWSRTGGLNTIYF
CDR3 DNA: TGTGCCTGGAGTAGGACAGGGGGCTTGAACACCATATATTTT

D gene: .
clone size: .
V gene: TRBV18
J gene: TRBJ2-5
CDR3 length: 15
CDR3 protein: CASSRQDSSGETQYF
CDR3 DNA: TGTGCCAGCTCACGACAAGACTCGAGCGGGGAGACCCAGTACTTC

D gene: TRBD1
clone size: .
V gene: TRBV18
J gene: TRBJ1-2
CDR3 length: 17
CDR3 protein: CASSPEQGTATPYGYTF
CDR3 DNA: TGTGCCAGCTCACCGGAACAGGGGACCGCGACCCCCTATGGCTACACCTTC

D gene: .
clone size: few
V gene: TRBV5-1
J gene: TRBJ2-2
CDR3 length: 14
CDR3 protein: CASSLGGDTGELFF
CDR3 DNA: TGCGCCAGCAGCTTGGGTGGAGACACCGGGGAGCTGTTTTTT

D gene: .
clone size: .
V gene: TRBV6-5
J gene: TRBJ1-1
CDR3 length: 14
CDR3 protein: CASSQGGVSTEAFF
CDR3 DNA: TGTGCCAGCAGTCAAGGTGGGGTAAGCACTGAAGCTTTCTTT

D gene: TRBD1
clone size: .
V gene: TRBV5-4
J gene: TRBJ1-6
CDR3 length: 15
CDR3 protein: CASSFDRGVNSPLHF
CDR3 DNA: TGTGCCAGCAGCTTCGACAGGGGGGTAAATTCACCCCTCCACTTT

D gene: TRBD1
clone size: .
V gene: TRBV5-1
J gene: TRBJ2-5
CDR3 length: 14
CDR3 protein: CASSGTGGAETQYF
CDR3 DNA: TGCGCCAGCAGCGGGACAGGGGGCGCGGAGACCCAGTACTTC

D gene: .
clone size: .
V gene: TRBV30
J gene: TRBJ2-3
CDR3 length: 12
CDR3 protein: CAWSVLSGTQYF
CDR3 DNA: TGTGCCTGGAGTGTACTAAGCGGTACGCAGTATTTT

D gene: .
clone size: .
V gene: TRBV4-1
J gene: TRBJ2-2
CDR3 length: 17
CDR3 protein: CASSQRVLAGTTGELFF
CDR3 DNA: TGCGCCAGCAGCCAAAGAGTGTTGGCAGGGACCACCGGGGAGCTGTTTTTT

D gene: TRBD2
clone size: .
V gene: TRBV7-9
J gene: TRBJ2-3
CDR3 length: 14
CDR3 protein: CASVQRGGTDTQYF
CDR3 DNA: TGTGCCAGCGTACAGCGGGGCGGCACAGATACGCAGTATTTT

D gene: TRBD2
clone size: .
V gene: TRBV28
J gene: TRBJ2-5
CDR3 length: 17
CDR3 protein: CASSLGLGLGGQETQYF
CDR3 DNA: TGTGCCAGCAGTTTAGGGCTGGGACTAGGAGGCCAAGAGACCCAGTACTTC

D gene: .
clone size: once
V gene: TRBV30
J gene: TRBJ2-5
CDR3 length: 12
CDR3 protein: CAGGRARETQYF
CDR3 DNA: TGTGCCGGGGGCCGAGCGAGAGAGACCCAGTACTTC

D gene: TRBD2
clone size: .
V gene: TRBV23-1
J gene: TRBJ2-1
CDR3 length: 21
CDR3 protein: CASSQFAGGIGGQVTYNEQFF
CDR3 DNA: TGCGCCAGCAGTCAATTTGCGGGGGGGATAGGAGGACAGGTCACCTACAATGAGCAGTTCTTC

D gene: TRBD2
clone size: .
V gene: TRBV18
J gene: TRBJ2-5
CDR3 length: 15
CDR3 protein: CASSPERERYETQYF
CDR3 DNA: TGTGCCAGCTCACCTGAGCGGGAGCGGTACGAGACCCAGTACTTC

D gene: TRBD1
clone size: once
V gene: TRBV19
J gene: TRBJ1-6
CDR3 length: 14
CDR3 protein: CASSMDRSLITLHF
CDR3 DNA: TGTGCCAGTAGTATGGACAGGAGCCTAATCACCCTCCACTTT

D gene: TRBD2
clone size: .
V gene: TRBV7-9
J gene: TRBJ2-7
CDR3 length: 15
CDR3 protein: CASSLEERGGLEQYF
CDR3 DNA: TGTGCCAGCAGCTTAGAGGAGCGGGGGGGCCTCGAGCAGTACTTC

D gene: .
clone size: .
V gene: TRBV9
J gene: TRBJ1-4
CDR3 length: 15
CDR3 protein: CASSADANTNEKLFF
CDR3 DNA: TGTGCCAGCAGCGCGGACGCGAATACTAATGAAAAACTGTTTTTT

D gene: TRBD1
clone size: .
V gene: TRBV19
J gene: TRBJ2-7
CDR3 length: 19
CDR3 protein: CASTKGPGTGPLPSYEQYF
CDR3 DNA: TGTGCCAGTACCAAGGGACCCGGGACAGGTCCTTTGCCCAGCTACGAGCAGTACTTC

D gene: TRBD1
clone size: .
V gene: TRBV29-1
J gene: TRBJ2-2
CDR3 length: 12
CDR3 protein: CSVGQGAGELFF
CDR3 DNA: TGCAGCGTCGGACAGGGGGCCGGGGAGCTGTTTTTT

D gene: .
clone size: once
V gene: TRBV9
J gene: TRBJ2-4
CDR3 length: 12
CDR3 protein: CASTSPEDIQYF
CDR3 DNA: TGTGCCAGCACATCCCCTGAGGACATTCAGTACTTC

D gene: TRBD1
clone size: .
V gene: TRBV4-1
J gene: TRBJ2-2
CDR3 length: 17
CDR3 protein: CASSGRTGEYDTGELFF
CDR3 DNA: TGCGCCAGCAGCGGCCGGACAGGGGAATATGACACCGGGGAGCTGTTTTTT

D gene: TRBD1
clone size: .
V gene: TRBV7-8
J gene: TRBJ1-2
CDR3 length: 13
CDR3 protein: CASSLGRDRGYTF
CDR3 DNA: TGTGCCAGCAGCTTAGGGAGGGACAGGGGCTACACCTTC

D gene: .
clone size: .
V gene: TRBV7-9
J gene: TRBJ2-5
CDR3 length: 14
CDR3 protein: CASSLYRDQETQYF
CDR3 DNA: TGTGCCAGCAGCCTTTACAGAGACCAAGAGACCCAGTACTTC

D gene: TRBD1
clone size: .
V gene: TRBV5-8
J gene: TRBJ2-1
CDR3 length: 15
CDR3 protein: CASSLAPGGRNEQFF
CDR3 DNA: TGTGCCAGCAGCTTGGCCCCAGGGGGAAGGAATGAGCAGTTCTTC

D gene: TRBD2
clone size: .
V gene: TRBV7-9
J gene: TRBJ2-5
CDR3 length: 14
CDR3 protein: CASSPGLAEETQYF
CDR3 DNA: TGTGCCAGCAGCCCGGGACTAGCGGAAGAGACCCAGTACTTC

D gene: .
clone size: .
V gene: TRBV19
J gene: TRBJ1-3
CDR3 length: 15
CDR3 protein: CASSTTGSFADTIYF
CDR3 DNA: TGTGCCAGTAGTACTACCGGGTCCTTTGCGGACACCATATATTTT

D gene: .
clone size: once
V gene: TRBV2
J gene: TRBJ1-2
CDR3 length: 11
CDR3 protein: CASSAMNGYTF
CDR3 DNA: TGTGCCAGCAGTGCTATGAATGGCTACACCTTC

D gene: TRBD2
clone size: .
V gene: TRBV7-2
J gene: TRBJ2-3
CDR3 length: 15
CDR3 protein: CASSLGGRSTDTQYF
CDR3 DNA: TGTGCCAGCAGCTTAGGCGGGAGAAGTACAGATACGCAGTATTTT

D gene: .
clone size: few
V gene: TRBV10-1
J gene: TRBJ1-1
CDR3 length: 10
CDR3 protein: CASIFDVTFF
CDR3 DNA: TGCGCCAGTATTTTTGACGTTACTTTCTTT

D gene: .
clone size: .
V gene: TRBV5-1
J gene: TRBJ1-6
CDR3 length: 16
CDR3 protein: CASSLPEGGYNSPLHF
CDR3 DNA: TGCGCCAGCAGCTTGCCAGAGGGTGGTTATAATTCACCCCTCCACTTT

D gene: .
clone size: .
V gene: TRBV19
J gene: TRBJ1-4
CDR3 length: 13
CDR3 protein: CASSIGRAEKLFF
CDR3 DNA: TGTGCCAGTAGTATCGGCAGGGCTGAAAAACTGTTTTTT

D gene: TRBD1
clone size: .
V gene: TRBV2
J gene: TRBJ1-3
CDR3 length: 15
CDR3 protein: CASSVGQASGNTIYF
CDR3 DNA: TGTGCCAGCAGTGTGGGACAGGCCTCTGGAAACACCATATATTTT

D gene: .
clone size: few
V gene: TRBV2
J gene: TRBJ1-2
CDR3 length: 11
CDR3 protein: CASTSSGGYTF
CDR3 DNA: TGTGCCAGCACATCCTCGGGAGGCTACACCTTC

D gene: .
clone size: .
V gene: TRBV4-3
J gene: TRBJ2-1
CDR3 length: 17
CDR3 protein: CASSQVFVGQGINEQFF
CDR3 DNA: TGCGCCAGCAGCCAAGTGTTCGTGGGGCAGGGGATCAATGAGCAGTTCTTC

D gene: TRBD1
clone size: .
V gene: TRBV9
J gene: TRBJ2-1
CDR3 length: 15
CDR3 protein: CASSRLGQGVNEQFF
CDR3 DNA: TGTGCCAGCAGCCGGTTGGGACAGGGTGTCAATGAGCAGTTCTTC

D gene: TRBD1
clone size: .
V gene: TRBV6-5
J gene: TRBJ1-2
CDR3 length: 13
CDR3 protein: CASNTGGSSGYTF
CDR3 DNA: TGTGCCAGCAATACAGGGGGCTCGAGCGGCTACACCTTC

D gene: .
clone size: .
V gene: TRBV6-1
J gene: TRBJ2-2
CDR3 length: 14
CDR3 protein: CASRRGANTGELFF
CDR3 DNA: TGTGCCAGCAGACGTGGGGCCAACACCGGGGAGCTGTTTTTT

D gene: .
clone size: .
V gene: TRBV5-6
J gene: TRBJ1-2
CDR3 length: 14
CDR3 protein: CASSFRTSPYGYTF
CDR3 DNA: TGTGCCAGCAGCTTTCGTACAAGTCCTTATGGCTACACCTTC

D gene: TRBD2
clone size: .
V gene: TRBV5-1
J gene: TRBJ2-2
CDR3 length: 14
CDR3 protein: CASSSGTSAWELFF
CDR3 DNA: TGCGCCAGCAGCTCGGGGACTAGTGCGTGGGAGCTGTTTTTT

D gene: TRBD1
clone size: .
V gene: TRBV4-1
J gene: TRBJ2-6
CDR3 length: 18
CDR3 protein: CASSQPRQGAPGANVLTF
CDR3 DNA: TGCGCCAGCAGCCAACCCCGACAGGGGGCTCCTGGGGCCAACGTCCTGACTTTC

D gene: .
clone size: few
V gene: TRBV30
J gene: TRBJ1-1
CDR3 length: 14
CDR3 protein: CAWSVTRGNTEAFF
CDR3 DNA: TGTGCCTGGAGTGTAACCAGGGGGAACACTGAAGCTTTCTTT

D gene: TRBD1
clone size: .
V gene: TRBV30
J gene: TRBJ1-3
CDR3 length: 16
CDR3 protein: CAWSVTGAASGNTIYF
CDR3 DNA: TGTGCCTGGAGTGTCACAGGGGCAGCCTCTGGAAACACCATATATTTT

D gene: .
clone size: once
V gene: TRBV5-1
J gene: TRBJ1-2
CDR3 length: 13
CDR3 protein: CASSTQGNYGYTF
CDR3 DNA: TGCGCCAGCAGCACCCAGGGGAACTATGGCTACACCTTC

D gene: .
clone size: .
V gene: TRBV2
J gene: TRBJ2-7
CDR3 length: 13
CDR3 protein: CASSQDSTYEQYF
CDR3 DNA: TGTGCCAGCAGTCAGGACAGTACCTACGAGCAGTACTTC

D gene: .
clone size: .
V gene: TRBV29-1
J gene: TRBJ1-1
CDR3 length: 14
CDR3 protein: CSVENQGKNTEAFF
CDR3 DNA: TGCAGCGTTGAAAACCAGGGGAAGAACACTGAAGCTTTCTTT